This TCR beta chain is from a study of T cell responses to AZD1222 COVID-19 vaccine. TCRdb's table, derived via immunoSEQ multiplex PCR, lists solely in-frame clones and lacks some. The sample carries some 80,000 clones, 70% to 90% recorded once. This clone was observed a single time. The antigen remains unidentified. Germline V lookup: CDR1 SGHRS, CDR2 YFSETQ. The CDR3 runs 14 residues. The V gene end was trimmed by 1 base and the J gene end by 1 base; junction bases not matched to a gene: 0. The study's findings and limits: Females made up more of the donors, who were largely white British, and clonal diversity may have come out too low. Baseline seropositivity occurred in only a handful of AZD1222 recipients.

J is TRBJ2-3 and V is TRBV5-1; 7 nucleotides line up with TRBD2. The sequence was collected from an adult in good health. Source: peripheral blood, taken on day 0 of MenACWY control vaccination. CDR3 sequence: CASSLSGGTDTQYF. The CDR3 DNA reads as TGCGCCAGCAGCTTGAGCGGGGGCACAGATACGCAGTATTTT.